This T cell receptor (beta chain) comes out of a study of cytomegalovirus exposure and HLA in healthy donors. The study ran its PCR with 60 Vbeta and 13 Jbeta primers. Only in-frame clones appear in the TCRdb table, and some are missing; sequencing was by immunoSEQ multiplex PCR. The repertoire holds 75,000 to 90,000 clones, with more than 60% as singletons. The CDR3 runs to 13 residues. In germline, CDR1 is LGHNA, CDR2 YSLEER. Trimming took off 3 bases at V and 11 bases at J, with 14 bases between the two ends. Sequencing was carried out using PBMCs. The sequence was obtained from a male donor in good health and CMV-seropositive. The chain couples TRBV4-3 to TRBJ1-5; maybe TRBD1 (5 bases). This chain's CDR3 is CASSQDPGGAQHF. Here the CDR3 DNA reads TGCGCCAGCAGCCAGGACCCCGGGGGAGCCCAGCATTTT.